These 8 T cell receptor beta chains were all obtained from the same sample, sequenced in a study of blood T cells in healthy people across ages. Primers used in a second PCR of about 6 to 11 cycles were a sample-barcoded 5' primer and a J-beta primer mix. TCRdb used MiXCR to reprocess the 5' RACE reads, holding one entry per CDR3 protein. The sample lists 1.5 million or so distinct CDR3 sequences, 35% to 45% occurring once. Sequenced: blood. The receptor source for this set is a young woman in good health.

The rearrangement joins TRBV20-1 to TRBJ2-3, with 8 bases that match TRBD2. V shed 5 bases, J shed 5 bases, and the junction held 6 bases outside the gene matches. CDR1 and CDR2 from the germline V gene are DFQATT and SNEGSKA (reference sequence). The CDR3 covers 13 residues. The CDR3 sequence is CSAPPGTRDTQYF. Here the CDR3 DNA reads TGCAGTGCTCCGCCTGGGACTAGAGATACGCAGTATTTT.

The chain couples TRBV7-9 to TRBJ2-3, with TRBD2 as a possible D gene (5 bases). Trimming took off 5 bases at V and 2 bases at J, with 8 bases between the two ends. Germline CDR1 reads SEHNR; CDR2 reads FQNEAQ (reference sequence). The CDR3 totals 13 residues. In nucleotides, the CDR3 is TGTGCCAGCAGCCCTAGCAACACAGATACGCAGTATTTT. Its protein product is CASSPSNTDTQYF.

V gene TRBV27 combines with J gene TRBJ2-2; the D gene is possibly TRBD1 (6 bases). The CDR3 spans 15 residues. V lost 3 bases to trimming and J lost 0 bases, with 8 bases between them. The germline CDR1 and CDR2 sequences are MNHEY and SMNVEV (reference sequence). CDR3 protein: CASSFHRANTGELFF. The CDR3 coding sequence is TGTGCCAGCAGTTTTCACAGGGCGAACACCGGGGAGCTGTTTTTT.

This clonotype has just a few counts. The CDR3: CASSLWGRGSSYEQYF. CDR3 DNA: TGTGCCAGCAGTTTATGGGGGCGAGGCAGCTCCTACGAGCAGTACTTC. The chain employs TRBV28 and TRBJ2-7; possibly TRBD1 for D (5 bases). The CDR3 consists of 16 residues. The V gene lost 0 bases and the J gene lost 0 bases, with 12 bases spanning the gap. Germline assignment: CDR1 MDHEN and CDR2 SYDVKM.

V gene TRBV28 combines with J gene TRBJ2-4; D is possibly TRBD1 or TRBD2 (5 bases each). Matching the DNA end better, TRBJ2-7 makes the J call doubtful. Per germline, CDR1 MDHEN and CDR2 SYDVKM. There are 16 residues in the CDR3. Written as DNA, the CDR3 is TGTGCCAGCACTCAGGCCCGGGGCCCACAACCCTACGAGCAGTACTTC. Translation gives CASTQARGPQPYEQYF.

The chain is built from TRBV20-1 and TRBJ1-2; 7 nucleotides match TRBD1. J lost 5 bases, V lost 5 bases, and 5 bases had no gene match. The germline V gene has CDR1 DFQATT and CDR2 SNEGSKA (reference sequence). The CDR3 is 12 residues long. This CDR3 is CSAYKGAYGYTF. The DNA for the CDR3 is TGCAGTGCTTACAAGGGGGCTTATGGCTACACCTTC.

Ten or more counts support this clonotype. The chain combines TRBV5-1 with TRBJ2-1; 12 bases are a match to TRBD2. Germline lookup yields CDR1 SGHRS and CDR2 YFSETQ. Trimming cost V 4 bases and J 6 bases; bases outside gene matches: 2. This CDR3 region has 14 residues. Here the CDR3 reads CASSPSGRGNEQFF. CDR3 bases: TGCGCCAGCAGCCCTAGCGGGAGGGGCAATGAGCAGTTCTTC.

V is TRBV5-1 and J is TRBJ1-5; 11 bases fit TRBD1. The CDR3 is 15 amino acids. The germline V gene encodes CDR1 SGHRS and CDR2 YFSETQ. J gave up 4 bases and V 4 bases, and 4 bases lay outside the gene matches. The chain's CDR3 is CASSNGTGGNQPQHF. CDR3 nucleotide sequence: TGCGCCAGCAGCAACGGGACAGGGGGGAATCAGCCCCAGCATTTT.